Shown below are 18 T cell receptor beta chains from a single sample sequenced in a study of blood T cells in healthy people across ages. A second PCR, run for about 6 to 11 cycles, used a sample-barcoded 5' primer plus a J-beta primer mix. MiXCR, applied by TCRdb to the 5' RACE reads, yields one record per CDR3 protein. The sample shows approximately 800,000 distinct CDR3 sequences, roughly 53% of them seen only once. The sample consisted of blood. The receptor set was obtained from an elderly man in good health.

The chain couples TRBV28 to TRBJ1-6, with a weak D call TRBD1 (6 bases). The CDR3 spans 14 residues. Germline lookup yields CDR1 MDHEN and CDR2 SYDVKM. Trimming left V 10 bases short and J 7 bases short, with 17 bases between. The CDR3 loop is CATEETGRNSPLHF. Written as DNA, the CDR3 is TGTGCCACAGAGGAAACAGGGCGGAATTCACCCCTCCACTTT.

This clonotype was observed a few times. The chain recombines TRBV5-1 with TRBJ2-7, with 11 bases that match TRBD1. The CDR3 totals 14 residues. J gave up 5 bases and V 4 bases, and 5 bases lay outside the gene matches. The V gene's germline CDR1 is SGHRS and CDR2 YFSETQ. DNA for the CDR3: TGCGCCAGCAGCCCCGGGACAGGGGGGGACGAGCAGTACTTC. Residues: CASSPGTGGDEQYF.

J is TRBJ2-3 and V is TRBV27; D is perhaps TRBD2 (7 bases). The CDR3 is made up of 16 amino acids. In germline, CDR1 is MNHEY, CDR2 SMNVEV (reference sequence). The V end lost 4 bases, the J end lost 14 bases, and 28 bases lay between the germline ends. As DNA, the CDR3 is TGTGCCAGCAGTTCCGCGGGAGCAGGGCTGGACAGATACGCGTATTTT. It codes for CASSSAGAGLDRYAYF.

The chain combines TRBV20-1 with TRBJ2-1, with 10 bases lining up with TRBD2. CDR3 length: 14 residues. The germline V gene has CDR1 DFQATT and CDR2 SNEGSKA (reference sequence). V dropped 6 bases and J dropped 7; count of bases not matched to a gene: 9. The CDR3 DNA follows: TGCAGTGCCCAGAGCGGGAGGGCCTGGAATGAGCAGTTCTTC. Encoded protein: CSAQSGRAWNEQFF.

The rearrangement links TRBV29-1 to TRBJ1-1; tentatively, D is TRBD1 (5 bases). Deletions cut 1 base from V and 2 bases from J, with 14 bases between. CDR1 and CDR2 (germline): SQVTM, ANQGSEA. The CDR3 covers 15 residues. CDR3 sequence (DNA): TGCAGCGTTGAAGGAGGGAAGGGGTTTAACACTGAAGCTTTCTTT. The encoded protein is CSVEGGKGFNTEAFF.

Only one count was recorded for this clonotype. The V and J genes are TRBV15 and TRBJ2-5; TRBD1 might be the D (6 bases). The end of the DNA aligns better with TRBJ2-7, so the J call may be wrong. Germline values: CDR1 LNHNV, CDR2 YYDKDF (reference sequence). The CDR3 contains 12 residues. The CDR3 loop is CATGDGDNEQYF. CDR3 nucleotide sequence: TGTGCCACCGGGGATGGGGACAACGAGCAGTACTTC.

Only a few counts were recorded for this clonotype. The chain employs TRBV20-1 and TRBJ2-5, with 9 bases fitting TRBD1. Trimming removed 4 bases from V and 2 bases from J; junction bases left unmatched: 2. This CDR3 comprises 13 residues. Germline loops: CDR1 DFQATT, CDR2 SNEGSKA (reference sequence). This chain's CDR3 is CSAIDRGQETQYF. The CDR3 nucleotides are TGCAGTGCTATTGACAGGGGGCAAGAGACCCAGTACTTC.

This chain uses TRBV6-5 with TRBJ2-3, with a possible D match to TRBD2 (6 bases). CDR3 length: 18 amino acids. The ends were cut back, 2 bases at V and 3 bases at J, with 21 bases in the middle. Germline V gene sequence: CDR1 MNHEY, CDR2 SVGAGI. The CDR3 is CASSYAGGGFFRTDTQYF. The CDR3 DNA sequence: TGTGCCAGCAGTTACGCGGGCGGAGGGTTCTTTAGAACAGATACGCAGTATTTT.

The CDR3 is CASSHPGQRLEKLFF. CDR3 nucleotides: TGTGCCAGCAGCCACCCGGGACAGCGCTTGGAAAAACTGTTTTTT. The chain couples TRBV7-9 to TRBJ1-4, with TRBD1 matching over 7 bases. Germline V gives CDR1 SEHNR, CDR2 FQNEAQ (reference sequence). The CDR3 spans 15 residues. V trimming: 5 bases; J trimming: 8 bases; junction bases outside the gene matches: 11.

The chain carries TRBV4-2 and TRBJ2-5; D call uncertain. The CDR3 has 13 amino acids. Germline values: CDR1 LGHNA, CDR2 YNFKEQ. V lost 0 bases, J lost 1 base, and 3 bases lay in between. The CDR3 sequence is CASSQDLQETQYF. The CDR3 bases are TGTGCCAGCAGCCAAGATCTCCAAGAGACCCAGTACTTC.

The chain employs TRBV20-1 and TRBJ1-1; TRBD1 is a possible D gene (5 bases). Germline V lookup: CDR1 DFQATT, CDR2 SNEGSKA (reference sequence). The CDR3 extends over 17 amino acids. V lost 0 bases to trimming and J lost 0 bases, with 17 bases between them. CDR3 sequence reads: CSARDYVRGNLNTEAFF. The CDR3 DNA is TGCAGTGCTAGAGATTATGTACGGGGCAACTTGAACACTGAAGCTTTCTTT.

CDR3 nucleotide sequence: TGCAGTGCTACAGACAGGGCACACGAGCAGTACTTC. It specifies CSATDRAHEQYF. This rearrangement joins TRBV20-1 to TRBJ2-7, with 7 bases identical to TRBD1. Germline V gene sequence: CDR1 DFQATT, CDR2 SNEGSKA (reference sequence). The CDR3 is 12 amino acids. V was pared by 4 bases and J by 5 bases, with 5 bases of the junction left unmatched.

The chain joins TRBV20-1 to TRBJ2-7; 12 positions match TRBD1. CDR1 is DFQATT, CDR2 SNEGSKA, per germline (reference sequence). This CDR3 spans 14 amino acids. V lost 6 bases to trimming and J lost 1 base; unmatched junction nucleotides: 4. The CDR3 coding sequence is TGCAGTGCCCAGGGACAGGGGGCATCCTACGAGCAGTACTTC. Its translation is CSAQGQGASYEQYF.

This clonotype was counted only a few times. J is TRBJ2-6 and V is TRBV9; maybe TRBD2 (5 bases). Germline CDR1 is SGDLS and CDR2 is YYNGEE. The CDR3 consists of 15 residues. V was pared by 3 bases and J by 1 base, with 8 bases between. The CDR3 loop is CASSDRGSGANVLTF. The CDR3 DNA reads TGTGCCAGCAGCGATCGGGGATCTGGGGCCAACGTCCTGACTTTC.

The rearrangement joins TRBV20-1 to TRBJ2-7; no reliable D call. Per germline, CDR1 DFQATT and CDR2 SNEGSKA (reference sequence). Deletions cut 6 bases from V and 3 bases from J, with 9 bases between. The CDR3 loop spans 11 amino acids. The CDR3 DNA is TGCAGTGCAACCCCCAACTACGAGCAGTACTTC. It encodes CSATPNYEQYF.

The V call is TRBV20-1, the J call TRBJ2-7; TRBD2 matches 13 bases. Per germline, CDR1 DFQATT and CDR2 SNEGSKA (reference sequence). V lost 6 bases and J lost 6; bases outside the gene matches: 8. There are 14 residues in the CDR3. The CDR3 protein is CSAGLAGEFGEQYF. The CDR3 DNA reads TGCAGTGCCGGACTAGCGGGAGAGTTTGGCGAGCAGTACTTC.

On this clonotype itself: This may arise from a read error, as a much more abundant clone is one base away. The gene calls are TRBV29-1 and TRBJ2-5; D unresolved. Judging by the DNA end, TRBJ2-7 fits better; the J call may be wrong. CDR3 length equals 10 residues. Germline V gene lookup returns CDR1 SQVTM and CDR2 ANQGSEA. The CDR3 sequence is CSVVTSEQYF. Written as DNA, the CDR3 is TGCAGCGTTGTAACGAGCGAGCAGTACTTC.

On this clonotype: The junction departs from the called germline gene at one end, perhaps through a read error. The rearrangement uses TRBV30 and TRBJ2-7, with TRBD2 as a possible D gene (5 bases). The germline V gene has CDR1 GTSNPN and CDR2 SVGIG (reference sequence). CDR3 length: 12 amino acids. CDR3 sequence (DNA): TGTGCCGGGAGTGTTAGCTCCTACGAGCAGTACTTC. Its protein product is CAGSVSSYEQYF. Drawing the rest from reference TRBV30 and TRBJ2-7, the complete variable domain is SQTIHQWPATLVQPVGSPLSLECTVEGTSNPNLYWYRQAAGRGLQLLFYSVGIGQISSEVPQNLSASRPQDRQFILSSKKLLLSDSGFYLCAGSVSSYEQYFGPGTRLTVT.